The 5 T cell receptor beta chains listed next were all sequenced from one sample in a study of cytomegalovirus exposure and HLA in healthy donors. The PCR used 60 Vbeta and 13 Jbeta primers. Data came from immunoSEQ multiplex PCR; TCRdb stores just in-frame clones and leaves some out. The sample includes about 94,000 clones, 70% to 85% of them seen just once. The sequenced sample consisted of PBMCs. These TCRs come from a man aged 25-45 years in good health and CMV-seropositive.

The chain couples TRBV9 to TRBJ2-7, with D possibly being TRBD1 (6 bases). Germline V gene sequence: CDR1 SGDLS, CDR2 YYNGEE. With 0 bases removed from V and 0 bases from J, the gap between germline ends came to 13 bases. The CDR3 runs 16 residues. DNA for the CDR3: TGTGCCAGCAGCGTAGCTGGGACATCGAGCTCCTACGAGCAGTACTTC. Translated, it gives CASSVAGTSSSYEQYF.

This clone was seen a handful of times. This chain links TRBV7-2 with TRBJ2-7; 13 bases fit TRBD2. CDR3 length: 15 amino acids. The V and J ends lost 5 bases and 2 bases, in that order; junction bases with no gene match: 3. Germline V gene data show CDR1 as SGHTA and CDR2 as FQGNSA. CDR3 amino acids: CASSVGLAGPYEQYF. CDR3 nucleotides: TGTGCCAGCAGCGTGGGACTAGCGGGACCCTACGAGCAGTACTTC.

The rearrangement links TRBV14 to TRBJ1-2; D perhaps matches TRBD1 (5 bases). This CDR3 spans 14 amino acids. Deletions cut 5 bases from V and 8 bases from J, with 18 bases between. From germline, CDR1 is SGHDN and CDR2 FVKESK. The CDR3 nucleotides are TGTGCCAGCAGCGAAATCCCCCGGGGGAGAGGCTACACCTTC. Protein: CASSEIPRGRGYTF.

For this clone: Relative to the germline gene, one junction end is altered; a read error may explain this. V gene TRBV4-1 combines with J gene TRBJ1-5, with TRBD1 matching over 10 bases. Germline-derived CDR1 and CDR2 are MGHRA and YSYEKL. The CDR3 loop spans 16 amino acids. This CDR3 reads CASSQEDRGAGQPQNF. As DNA, the CDR3 is TGCGCCAGCAGCCAAGAGGACAGGGGGGCGGGTCAGCCCCAGAATTTT.

This clone is a singleton in its sample. The CDR3: CASRSSGVYGYTF. CDR3 DNA: TGTGCCAGCAGGTCCAGCGGGGTCTATGGCTACACCTTC. This chain connects TRBV6-5 to TRBJ1-2; D ambiguous. The CDR3 loop spans 13 amino acids. Between the trimmed V and J ends, which lost 6 bases and 4 bases, there was a span of 12 bases. Germline CDR1 and CDR2: MNHEY and SVGAGI.